A single sample is the source of the 21 T cell receptor beta chains below, sequenced in a study of post-analysis software for immune sequencing data. Study-wide findings and caveats: Roughly five TRBV segments, including TRBV5-6, TRBV5-1 and TRBV20-1, were more frequent in patients than controls.

Their specific antigens are unknown. Every TCR beta cDNA library bore unique molecular identifiers. Using its own MiXCR run on the PCR reads, TCRdb lists one record per CDR3 protein. The table has about 810,000 distinct CDR3 sequences, approximately 53% seen once. Sequencing input: blood. The source of these receptors is a girl under 18 with multiple sclerosis.

The V and J genes are TRBV7-9 and TRBJ2-5; TRBD1 matches 9 bases. Trimming cost V 5 bases and J 2 bases; bases outside gene matches: 6. The CDR3 is 15 residues long. Germline-derived CDR1 and CDR2 are SEHNR and FQNEAQ (reference sequence). CDR3: CASSPGTGRQETQYF. CDR3 nucleotide sequence: TGTGCCAGCAGCCCGGGGACAGGGAGGCAAGAGACCCAGTACTTC.

The sample holds a few counts of this clonotype. This chain connects TRBV5-1 to TRBJ2-7, with 7 bases lining up with TRBD1. V trimming: 2 bases; J trimming: 5 bases; junction bases outside the gene matches: 4. This CDR3 has 13 amino acids. Germline V gives CDR1 SGHRS, CDR2 YFSETQ. The CDR3 here is CASSLHRGDEQYF. Here the CDR3 DNA reads TGCGCCAGCAGCTTACACAGGGGAGACGAGCAGTACTTC. Full variable domain (missing parts from reference TRBV5-1 and TRBJ2-7): KAGVTQTPRYLIKTRGQQVTLSCSPISGHRSVSWYQQTPGQGLQFLFEYFSETQRNKGNFPGRFSGRQFSNSRSEMNVSTLELGDSALYLCASSLHRGDEQYFGPGTRLTVT.

J is TRBJ2-1 and V is TRBV7-3; 8 nucleotides match TRBD2. This CDR3 is built from 13 residues. V lost 1 base and J lost 15; bases outside the gene matches: 8. Germline V CDR1 and CDR2: SGHTA, FQGTGA. CDR3 nucleotide sequence: TGTGCCAGCAGCTTAAAAGCGGGGGAGAATCGGTTCTTC. Protein: CASSLKAGENRFF.

J is TRBJ2-1 and V is TRBV29-1; D might be TRBD1 or TRBD2, each matching 5 bases. Trimming stripped 3 bases from V and 12 bases from J, with 6 bases between. The germline CDR1 and CDR2 sequences are SQVTM and ANQGSEA. This CDR3 comprises 9 residues. DNA of the CDR3: TGCAGCGTTGATGGGGGGCAGTTCTTC. Translation: CSVDGGQFF.

CDR3 protein: CSARIQGAPLSYEQYF. CDR3 DNA: TGCAGTGCTAGAATACAGGGGGCTCCCCTCTCCTACGAGCAGTACTTC. The chain joins TRBV20-1 to TRBJ2-7; 9 bases line up with TRBD1. Germline CDR1 and CDR2: DFQATT and SNEGSKA (reference sequence). J was trimmed by 0 bases and V by 2 bases; bases with no gene match: 8. The CDR3 contains 16 residues.

This clonotype was observed at least ten times. The CDR3 DNA is TGCGCCAGCAGCCTTGTAGCGGGAGTCTCCTACGAGCAGTACTTC. It specifies CASSLVAGVSYEQYF. The rearrangement joins TRBV4-1 to TRBJ2-7, with 9 bases matching TRBD2. V gave up 4 bases and J gave up 0 bases; unmatched junction bases: 4. Germline loops: CDR1 MGHRA, CDR2 YSYEKL. This CDR3 comprises 15 residues.

This clonotype was found many times. The chain carries TRBV12-3 or TRBV12-4 and TRBJ1-5; no definite D call. Between the trimmed V and J ends, which lost 3 bases and 1 base, there was a span of 4 bases. The CDR3 totals 13 residues. As DNA, the CDR3 is TGTGCCAGCAGTTTTGGCAGCAATCAGCCCCAGCATTTT. It yields the protein CASSFGSNQPQHF.

In this sample, this clonotype turned up a few times. The chain links TRBV6-4 to TRBJ2-3; D might be TRBD2 (7 bases). V was pared by 0 bases and J by 5 bases, with 15 bases between. The CDR3 consists of 16 residues. CDR1 is MRHNA, CDR2 SNTAGT, per germline. The CDR3 here is CASSDSGGSRGDTQYF. Here the CDR3 DNA reads TGTGCCAGCAGTGACTCGGGCGGGAGCAGGGGAGATACGCAGTATTTT.

This clonotype was seen a handful of times. The chain couples TRBV7-3 to TRBJ2-3; D is ambiguous. CDR3 size: 14 residues. Trimming removed 4 bases from V and 1 base from J, with 9 bases in between. Germline CDR1 is SGHTA and CDR2 is FQGTGA. The DNA of the CDR3 is TGTGCCAGCAGCTGGAGAGACGGCACAGATACGCAGTATTTT. Translated, it gives CASSWRDGTDTQYF.

The rearrangement uses TRBV6-6 and TRBJ2-7, with 8 bases that match TRBD2. CDR1 and CDR2 from the germline V gene are MNHNY and SVGAGI (reference sequence). The V segment lost 5 bases and the J segment 0 bases; nucleotides outside the gene matches: 9. The CDR3 consists of 16 residues. This CDR3 reads CASSTISGMSSYEQYF. CDR3 nucleotides: TGTGCCAGCAGTACGATTAGCGGGATGAGCTCCTACGAGCAGTACTTC.

This chain links TRBV7-3 with TRBJ1-1, with D perhaps matching TRBD1 (6 bases). Germline V CDR1 and CDR2: SGHTA, FQGTGA. Trimming removed 2 bases at V and 1 base at J, with 17 bases between. The length of the CDR3 is 17 residues. The CDR3: CASSLGMAGAPNTEAFF. The CDR3 region has the DNA TGTGCCAGCAGCTTAGGGATGGCGGGGGCCCCGAACACTGAAGCTTTCTTT.

The chain combines TRBV14 with TRBJ2-7; D possibly corresponds to TRBD2 (7 bases). The CDR3 is 14 amino acids. Per germline, CDR1 SGHDN and CDR2 FVKESK. V lost 10 bases to trimming and J lost 6 bases, with 22 bases between them. CDR3 coding DNA: TGTGCCAACAGGGAAGGACTAGTGACGGGCGAGCAGTACTTC. Residues: CANREGLVTGEQYF.

The chain employs TRBV9 and TRBJ2-1; tentatively, D is TRBD1 (7 bases). The germline V and J ends were trimmed by 2 bases and 4 bases, with 16 bases remaining between them. The germline V gene has CDR1 SGDLS and CDR2 YYNGEE. The CDR3 contains 16 residues. The CDR3: CASSVWWRGPYNEQFF. The DNA of the CDR3 is TGTGCCAGCAGCGTGTGGTGGAGGGGGCCTTACAATGAGCAGTTCTTC.

The CDR3 region has the DNA TGTGCCATCAGTGACGAGGCCTATGAGCAGTTCTTC. Protein product: CAISDEAYEQFF. This sequence joins TRBV10-3 and TRBJ2-1, with D unresolved. The germline V gene encodes CDR1 ENHRY and CDR2 SYGVKD. V lost 3 bases, J lost 8 bases, and 8 bases lay in between. The CDR3 has 12 amino acids.

The rearrangement links TRBV5-7 to TRBJ2-1, with D perhaps matching TRBD1 (6 bases). TRBV5-7 is an ORF for which the function is uncertain. V was shortened by 1 base and J by 9 bases, with 11 bases between the two germline ends. CDR3 length: 13 amino acids. The CDR3 sequence is CASSLTGWCEQFF. The CDR3 coding sequence is TGTGCCAGCAGCTTGACAGGGTGGTGTGAGCAGTTCTTC.

This clonotype turned up a few times. J is TRBJ2-3 and V is TRBV25-1; D call uncertain. Germline CDR1 reads MGHDK; CDR2 reads SYGVNS. V was pared by 3 bases and J by 3 bases, with 7 bases between. The CDR3 consists of 13 residues. The chain's CDR3 is CASSDWGTDTQYF. For the CDR3, the DNA is TGTGCCAGCAGTGATTGGGGAACAGATACGCAGTATTTT.

The chain carries TRBV7-2 and TRBJ2-7; no definite D call. V lost 1 base and J lost 5, with 15 bases in between. Looked up from germline, CDR1 is SGHTA and CDR2 is FQGNSA. This CDR3 is 15 amino acids long. The CDR3 region has the DNA TGTGCCAGCAGCTTAGATGGGCCCTCGGCGCACGAGCAGTACTTC. This gives the protein CASSLDGPSAHEQYF.

This chain links TRBV5-1 with TRBJ2-4, with 8 bases lining up with TRBD1. The end of the DNA aligns better with TRBJ2-7, so the J call may be wrong. CDR3 size: 17 residues. Germline lookup yields CDR1 SGHRS and CDR2 YFSETQ. The CDR3 DNA sequence: TGCGCCAGCAGCTTGGGAATCCTTGGACAGGGCCTCTACGAGCAGTACTTC. It codes for CASSLGILGQGLYEQYF.

The J gene is TRBJ2-1, the V gene TRBV9, with D perhaps matching TRBD2 (6 bases). CDR3 size: 14 residues. Trimming took 4 bases from V and 4 from J, leaving 12 bases between them. Germline V gives CDR1 SGDLS, CDR2 YYNGEE. CDR3 DNA sequence: TGTGCCAGCAGCCCCCGGACTATTTACAATGAGCAGTTCTTC. This sequence encodes CASSPRTIYNEQFF. The whole variable domain, filled in from reference TRBV9 and TRBJ2-1, reads DSGVTQTPKHLITATGQRVTLRCSPRSGDLSVYWYQQSLDQGLQFLIQYYNGEERAKGNILERFSAQQFPDLHSELNLSSLELGDSALYFCASSPRTIYNEQFFGPGTRLTVL.

The chain recombines TRBV12-5 with TRBJ2-5; tentatively, D is TRBD1 (5 bases). TRBJ2-7 explains the end of the DNA better; the J call may be wrong. CDR1 and CDR2 from the germline V gene are LGHNT and FRNRAP. This CDR3 is 15 amino acids long. DNA of the CDR3: TGTGCTAGTGGCCCACCTGGGGCTTACGCCTACGAGCAGTACTTC. As protein: CASGPPGAYAYEQYF.

The J gene is TRBJ2-1, the V gene TRBV6-5; tentatively, D is TRBD1 or TRBD2 (6 bases each). The germline V gene encodes CDR1 MNHEY and CDR2 SVGAGI. Deletions cut 6 bases from V and 8 bases from J, with 20 bases between. The CDR3 spans 15 residues. CDR3 sequence reads: CASSHYGGPRDEQFF. The CDR3 DNA reads TGTGCCAGCAGCCACTATGGGGGGCCCCGGGATGAGCAGTTCTTC.